The clone carrying this T cell receptor (beta chain) was detected only a few times. This entry is derived from a study of blood T cell repertoires in COVID-19. CDR3 size: 13 residues. V was shortened by 6 bases and J by 8 bases, with 14 bases between the two germline ends. Germline CDR1 reads MNHEY; CDR2 reads SMNVEV (reference sequence). Some clones are missing from TCRdb's copy, which holds only in-frame ones; the method was immunoSEQ multiplex PCR. This table holds fewer than 300,000 clones, 90% to 95% found once. This clonotype was sampled from a woman aged 30 to 39 with COVID-19, enrolled during active disease. The sample consisted of peripheral blood. V usage is TRBV27 and J usage is TRBJ2-1, with D possibly TRBD2 on 6 matching bases. CDR3 sequence: CASSLLGTYEQFF. As DNA, the CDR3 is TGTGCCAGCAGCCTTTTAGGGACTTATGAGCAGTTCTTC.